This is a list of T cell receptor beta chains from one sample in a study of spatial heterogeneity in lung cancer. MiXCR, run by TCRdb on the 5' RACE reads, gives a single entry per CDR3 protein. The sample carries 40,000 to 50,000 distinct CDR3 sequences, less than 8.5% recorded once. Sequencing used PBMCs, obtained at surgery. These TCRs come from a female donor with early-stage non-small cell lung cancer. Each CDR3 is given without its conserved first and last residue.

J gene: TRBJ2-7; V gene: TRBV29-1; CDR3 protein: SVGTARGEQY
J gene: TRBJ2-7; V gene: TRBV6-1; CDR3 protein: ASSVTGFYEQY
J gene: TRBJ2-1; V gene: TRBV3-1; CDR3 protein: ASSRSELAGLDEQF
J gene: TRBJ2-5; V gene: TRBV4-3; CDR3 protein: ASSHQLAGGQETQY
J gene: TRBJ1-5; V gene: TRBV5-1; CDR3 protein: ASSLFGDSNQPQH
J gene: TRBJ1-6; V gene: TRBV7-2; CDR3 protein: ASSFSRGSLH
J gene: TRBJ2-7; V gene: TRBV29-1; CDR3 protein: SVRGTGAYEQY
J gene: TRBJ1-2; V gene: TRBV29-1; CDR3 protein: SVDLEGGGYT
J gene: TRBJ2-1; V gene: TRBV2; CDR3 protein: ASSETGFNEQF
J gene: TRBJ1-1; V gene: TRBV11-2; CDR3 protein: ASSFTTGGTF
J gene: TRBJ2-3; V gene: TRBV4-3; CDR3 protein: ASSPATHTDTQY
J gene: TRBJ2-5; V gene: TRBV27; CDR3 protein: ASSQSSTGLETQY
J gene: TRBJ1-5; V gene: TRBV6-2/TRBV6-3; CDR3 protein: ASSPTISSQGANQPQH
J gene: TRBJ1-5; V gene: TRBV7-9; CDR3 protein: ASSLGVMEPQH
J gene: TRBJ1-1; V gene: TRBV15; CDR3 protein: ATSRDRGHQNTEAF
J gene: TRBJ2-6; V gene: TRBV6-2/TRBV6-3; CDR3 protein: ASTTGVSGANVLT
J gene: TRBJ2-5; V gene: TRBV20-1; CDR3 protein: SARDLYGKRGGEETQY
J gene: TRBJ2-1; V gene: TRBV15; CDR3 protein: ATSETSGGLPYNEQF
J gene: TRBJ1-5; V gene: TRBV5-1; CDR3 protein: ASSYSGAGNQPQH
J gene: TRBJ1-2; V gene: TRBV4-2; CDR3 protein: ASSQEGGGLLHGYT
J gene: TRBJ2-2; V gene: TRBV28; CDR3 protein: ASSLSGFGELF
J gene: TRBJ1-2; V gene: TRBV12-3/TRBV12-4; CDR3 protein: ASSLKAGVYGYT
J gene: TRBJ2-2; V gene: TRBV21-1; CDR3 protein: ASSNTLAHTGHGPAGGYGELF
J gene: TRBJ2-5; V gene: TRBV18; CDR3 protein: ASSPGQVQETQY
J gene: TRBJ1-2; V gene: TRBV7-2; CDR3 protein: ASSFYRTGDGYT
J gene: TRBJ2-7; V gene: TRBV27; CDR3 protein: ASRGGGYEQY
J gene: TRBJ2-3; V gene: TRBV2; CDR3 protein: ASSEERGGTDTQY
J gene: TRBJ2-7; V gene: TRBV20-1; CDR3 protein: SAREGGMAAYEQY
J gene: TRBJ1-1; V gene: TRBV27; CDR3 protein: ASSSTGGMNTEAF
J gene: TRBJ2-7; V gene: TRBV6-5; CDR3 protein: ASSYSPLAYEQY
J gene: TRBJ1-1; V gene: TRBV4-3; CDR3 protein: ASSRSGGRLNTEAF
J gene: TRBJ1-2; V gene: TRBV29-1; CDR3 protein: SVGDRGVLGYT
J gene: TRBJ1-1; V gene: TRBV5-4; CDR3 protein: ASSLAGGGEAF